The sample holds many counts of the clone carrying this TCR beta chain. MiXCR was run by TCRdb on the 5' RACE reads, yielding one entry per CDR3 protein. The table records about 250,000 distinct CDR3 sequences, about a sixth of them present only once. This CDR3 contains 13 residues. Germline lookup yields CDR1 SQVTM and CDR2 ANQGSEA. V shed 4 bases and J 2 bases; nucleotides not matched to a gene: 3. The sample originates from a study of CD8 T cells in ankylosing spondylitis. The sequenced sample was blood, either unsorted or a sorted T cell fraction (not recorded which). This receptor was taken from a male donor with ankylosing spondylitis or in good health (not recorded which). The gene calls are TRBV29-1 and TRBJ2-7; 9 bases fit TRBD2. The CDR3 DNA reads as TGCAGCGTTGTAGCGGGGGCTGCCTACGAGCAGTACTTC. Its protein product is CSVVAGAAYEQYF.